What follows are 4 T cell receptor beta chains derived from one specimen sequenced in a study of CD8 T cells in ankylosing spondylitis. TCRdb analysed the 5' RACE reads with MiXCR anew, one entry per CDR3 protein. The table includes under 55,000 distinct CDR3 sequences, about 7% detected once. The sample taken for sequencing was blood, either unsorted or a sorted T cell fraction (not recorded which). These receptors were collected from a female donor with ankylosing spondylitis or in good health (not recorded which).

This clonotype was detected many times. The J gene is TRBJ1-5, the V gene TRBV18; TRBD1 matches 7 bases. J gave up 0 bases and V 3 bases, and 5 bases lay outside the gene matches. The CDR3 totals 16 residues. The V gene's germline CDR1 is KGHSH and CDR2 LQKENI. CDR3 DNA: TGTGCCAGCTCACCGGGACAGCGAACTAGCAATCAGCCCCAGCATTTT. This encodes CASSPGQRTSNQPQHF.

At least ten counts were recorded for this clonotype. The chain has TRBV7-9 and TRBJ1-2, with D perhaps TRBD1 (6 bases). V lost 1 base to trimming and J lost 3 bases, with 15 bases between them. Germline CDR1 and CDR2: SEHNR and FQNEAQ (reference sequence). CDR3 length equals 16 residues. CDR3 sequence: CASSLDGMGGDYGYTF. The CDR3 DNA is TGTGCCAGCAGCTTAGATGGAATGGGGGGCGACTATGGCTACACCTTC.

The sample holds many counts of this clonotype. This chain connects TRBV2 to TRBJ1-5; no reliable D call. The germline gives CDR1 SNHLY, CDR2 FYNNEI. V lost 4 bases to trimming and J lost 0 bases, with 4 bases between them. This CDR3 has 13 amino acids. The CDR3 spells CASSVNSNQPQHF. The CDR3 region has the DNA TGTGCCAGCAGTGTCAATAGCAATCAGCCCCAGCATTTT.

This clonotype was picked up many times. The rearrangement links TRBV5-1 to TRBJ1-1; a possible D gene is TRBD1 (6 bases). The CDR3 sequence is 14 residues long. The germline gives CDR1 SGHRS, CDR2 YFSETQ. V lost 0 bases, J lost 7 bases, and 13 bases lay in between. CDR3 loop: CASSLEGGQNEAFF. The CDR3 DNA is TGCGCCAGCAGCTTGGAGGGGGGGCAGAATGAAGCTTTCTTT.